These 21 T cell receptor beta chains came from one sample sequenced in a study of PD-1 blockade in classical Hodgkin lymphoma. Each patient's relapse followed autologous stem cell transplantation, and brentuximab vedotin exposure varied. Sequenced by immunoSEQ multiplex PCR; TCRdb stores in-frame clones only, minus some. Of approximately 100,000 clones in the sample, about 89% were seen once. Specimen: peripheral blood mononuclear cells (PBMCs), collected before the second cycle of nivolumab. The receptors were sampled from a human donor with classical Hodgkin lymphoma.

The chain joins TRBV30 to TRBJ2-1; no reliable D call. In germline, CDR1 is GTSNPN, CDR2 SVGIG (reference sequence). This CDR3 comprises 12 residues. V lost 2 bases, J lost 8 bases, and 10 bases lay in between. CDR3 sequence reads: CAWSHIGDEQFF. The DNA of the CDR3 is TGTGCCTGGAGTCACATTGGCGATGAGCAGTTCTTC.

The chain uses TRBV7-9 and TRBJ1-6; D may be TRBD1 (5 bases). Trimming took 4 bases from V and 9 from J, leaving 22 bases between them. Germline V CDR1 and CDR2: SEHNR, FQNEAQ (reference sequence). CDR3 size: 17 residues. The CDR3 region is CASSSPRGGEKSSPLHF. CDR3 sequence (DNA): TGTGCCAGCAGCTCACCCCGGGGGGGGGAAAAGAGTTCACCCCTCCACTTT.

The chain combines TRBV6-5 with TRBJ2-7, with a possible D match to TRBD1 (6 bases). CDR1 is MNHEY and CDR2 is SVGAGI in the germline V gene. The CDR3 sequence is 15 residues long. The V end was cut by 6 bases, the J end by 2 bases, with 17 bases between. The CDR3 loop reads CASSPRSGQTYEQYF. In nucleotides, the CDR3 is TGTGCCAGCAGCCCTAGGTCGGGACAAACCTACGAGCAGTACTTC.

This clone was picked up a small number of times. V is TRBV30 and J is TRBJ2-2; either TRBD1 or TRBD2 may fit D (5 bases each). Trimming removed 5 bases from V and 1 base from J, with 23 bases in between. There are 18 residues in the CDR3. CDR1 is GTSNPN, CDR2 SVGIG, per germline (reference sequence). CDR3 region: CAWGFYGDLVRNTGELFF. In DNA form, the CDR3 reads TGTGCCTGGGGCTTTTACGGGGACCTGGTACGGAACACCGGGGAGCTGTTTTTT.

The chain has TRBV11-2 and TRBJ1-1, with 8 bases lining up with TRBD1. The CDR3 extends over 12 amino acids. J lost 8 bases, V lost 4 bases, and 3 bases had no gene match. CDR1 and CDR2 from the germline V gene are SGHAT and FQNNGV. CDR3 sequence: CASSYRGGEAFF. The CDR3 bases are TGTGCCAGCAGCTACAGGGGGGGCGAAGCTTTCTTT.

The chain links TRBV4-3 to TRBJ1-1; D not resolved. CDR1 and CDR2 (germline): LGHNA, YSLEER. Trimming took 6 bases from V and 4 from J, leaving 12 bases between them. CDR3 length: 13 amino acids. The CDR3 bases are TGCGCCAGCAGTCCGTCGGTATCCACTGAAGCTTTCTTT. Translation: CASSPSVSTEAFF.

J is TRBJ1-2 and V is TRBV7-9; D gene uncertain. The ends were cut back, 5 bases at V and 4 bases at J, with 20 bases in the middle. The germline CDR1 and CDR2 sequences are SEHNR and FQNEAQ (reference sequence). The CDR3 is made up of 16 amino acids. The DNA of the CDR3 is TGTGCCAGCAGCAGGGCAGACACAACCGGTAGCTATGGCTACACCTTC. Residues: CASSRADTTGSYGYTF.

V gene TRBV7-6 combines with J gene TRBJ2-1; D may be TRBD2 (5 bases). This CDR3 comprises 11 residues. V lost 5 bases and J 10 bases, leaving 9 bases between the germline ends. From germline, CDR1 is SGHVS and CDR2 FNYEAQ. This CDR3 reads CASSPSMEQFF. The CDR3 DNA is TGTGCCAGCAGCCCTAGCATGGAGCAGTTCTTC.

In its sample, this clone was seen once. The CDR3, as DNA: TGTGCCAGCAGTTTAGCCACCGGGACAGGGTACGAGCAGTACTTC. Translated, it gives CASSLATGTGYEQYF. This sequence joins TRBV27 and TRBJ2-7, with 9 bases fitting TRBD1. V lost 2 bases to trimming and J lost 4 bases; unmatched junction nucleotides: 6. This CDR3 comprises 15 residues. CDR1 and CDR2 from the germline V gene are MNHEY and SMNVEV (reference sequence).

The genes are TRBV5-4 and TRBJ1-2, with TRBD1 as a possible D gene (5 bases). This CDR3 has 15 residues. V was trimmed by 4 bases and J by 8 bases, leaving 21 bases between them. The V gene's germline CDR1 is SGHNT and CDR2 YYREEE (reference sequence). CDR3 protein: CASSDPRGWDLGYTF. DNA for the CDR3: TGTGCCAGCAGCGACCCGAGGGGATGGGATTTAGGCTACACCTTC.

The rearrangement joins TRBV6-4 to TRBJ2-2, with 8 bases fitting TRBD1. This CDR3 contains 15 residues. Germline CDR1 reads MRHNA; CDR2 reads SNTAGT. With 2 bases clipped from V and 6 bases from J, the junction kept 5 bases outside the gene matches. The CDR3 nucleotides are TGTGCCAGCAGTGACACGGACAGGGAGGCCGGGGAGCTGTTTTTT. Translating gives CASSDTDREAGELFF.

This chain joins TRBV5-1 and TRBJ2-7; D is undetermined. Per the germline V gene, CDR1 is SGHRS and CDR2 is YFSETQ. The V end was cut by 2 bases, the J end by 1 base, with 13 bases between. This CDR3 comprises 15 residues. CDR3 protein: CASSLDPGTSYEQYF. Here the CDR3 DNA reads TGCGCCAGCAGCTTAGATCCGGGCACATCCTACGAGCAGTACTTC.

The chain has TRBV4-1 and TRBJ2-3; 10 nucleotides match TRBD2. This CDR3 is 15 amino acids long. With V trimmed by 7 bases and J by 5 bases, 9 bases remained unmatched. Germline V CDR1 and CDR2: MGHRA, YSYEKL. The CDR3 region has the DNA TGCGCCAGCAAACCTAGCGGGGGCCGGGGAGATACGCAGTATTTT. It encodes CASKPSGGRGDTQYF.

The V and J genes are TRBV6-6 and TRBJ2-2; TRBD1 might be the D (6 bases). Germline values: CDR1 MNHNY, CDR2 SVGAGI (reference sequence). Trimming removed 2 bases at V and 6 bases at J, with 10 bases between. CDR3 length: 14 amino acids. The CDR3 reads CASSYPRGSGELFF. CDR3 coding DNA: TGTGCCAGCAGTTACCCAAGGGGGTCCGGGGAGCTGTTTTTT.

This CDR3 reads CASAPPGKSYTF. The DNA of the CDR3 is TGTGCCAGCGCCCCTCCCGGGAAGAGCTACACCTTC. V gene TRBV6-6 combines with J gene TRBJ1-2; D is unclear. Germline V CDR1 and CDR2: MNHNY, SVGAGI (reference sequence). The CDR3 is made up of 12 amino acids. Trimming stripped 8 bases from V and 9 bases from J, with 16 bases between.

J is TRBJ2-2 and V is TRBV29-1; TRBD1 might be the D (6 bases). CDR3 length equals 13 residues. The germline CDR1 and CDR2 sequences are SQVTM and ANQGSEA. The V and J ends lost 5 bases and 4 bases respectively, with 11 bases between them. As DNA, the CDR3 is TGCAGCGTTCTGGAAGGGGGCACCGGGGAGCTGTTTTTT. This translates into CSVLEGGTGELFF.

The CDR3 is CASSPNAPGGPLETQYF. CDR3 DNA: TGTGCCAGCAGCCCGAATGCCCCCGGGGGGCCCCTAGAGACCCAGTACTTC. The genes are TRBV7-6 and TRBJ2-5; TRBD2 is a possible D gene (7 bases). V lost 5 bases and J 4 bases, leaving 23 bases between the germline ends. Germline loops: CDR1 SGHVS, CDR2 FNYEAQ. The CDR3 consists of 17 residues.

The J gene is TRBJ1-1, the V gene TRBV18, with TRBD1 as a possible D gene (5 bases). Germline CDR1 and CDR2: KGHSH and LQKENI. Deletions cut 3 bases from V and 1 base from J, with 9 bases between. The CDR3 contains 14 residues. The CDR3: CASSPRTQNTEAFF. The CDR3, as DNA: TGTGCCAGCTCACCTAGGACACAGAACACTGAAGCTTTCTTT.

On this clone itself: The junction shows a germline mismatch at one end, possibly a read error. The DNA for the CDR3 is TGTGCCTGGAGTGATACCGGGACACATGTGGACTTC. This encodes CAWSDTGTHVDF. This chain uses TRBV30 with TRBJ2-7, with TRBD1 as a possible D gene (6 bases). The CDR3 has 12 amino acids. The V gene's germline CDR1 is GTSNPN and CDR2 SVGIG (reference sequence).

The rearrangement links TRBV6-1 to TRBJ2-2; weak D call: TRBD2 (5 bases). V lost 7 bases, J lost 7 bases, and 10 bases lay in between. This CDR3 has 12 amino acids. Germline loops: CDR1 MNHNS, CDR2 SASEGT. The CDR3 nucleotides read TGTGCCAGCAAGGGAGAAGTCGGGGAGCTGTTTTTT. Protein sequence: CASKGEVGELFF.

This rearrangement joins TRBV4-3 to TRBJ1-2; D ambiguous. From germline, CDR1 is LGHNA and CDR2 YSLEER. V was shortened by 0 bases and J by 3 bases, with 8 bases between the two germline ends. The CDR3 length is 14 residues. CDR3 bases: TGCGCCAGCAGCCAAGATTCCGGGGACTATGGCTACACCTTC. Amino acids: CASSQDSGDYGYTF.